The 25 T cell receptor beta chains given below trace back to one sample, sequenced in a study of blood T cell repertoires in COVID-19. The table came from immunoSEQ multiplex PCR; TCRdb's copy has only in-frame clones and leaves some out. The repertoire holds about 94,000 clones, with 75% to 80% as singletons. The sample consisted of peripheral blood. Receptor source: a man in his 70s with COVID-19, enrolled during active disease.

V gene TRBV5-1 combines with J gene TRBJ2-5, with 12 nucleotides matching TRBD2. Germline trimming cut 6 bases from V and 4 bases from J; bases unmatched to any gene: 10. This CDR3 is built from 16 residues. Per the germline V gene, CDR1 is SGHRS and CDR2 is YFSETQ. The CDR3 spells CASTSGGGLAGETQYF. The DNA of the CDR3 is TGCGCCAGCACCTCAGGTGGGGGACTAGCGGGAGAGACCCAGTACTTC.

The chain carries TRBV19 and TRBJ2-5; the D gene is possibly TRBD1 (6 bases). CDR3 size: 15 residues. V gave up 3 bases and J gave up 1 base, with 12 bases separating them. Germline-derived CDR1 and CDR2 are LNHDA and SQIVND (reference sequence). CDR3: CASSIWGHSQETQYF. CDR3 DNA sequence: TGTGCCAGTAGTATCTGGGGGCACTCCCAAGAGACCCAGTACTTC.

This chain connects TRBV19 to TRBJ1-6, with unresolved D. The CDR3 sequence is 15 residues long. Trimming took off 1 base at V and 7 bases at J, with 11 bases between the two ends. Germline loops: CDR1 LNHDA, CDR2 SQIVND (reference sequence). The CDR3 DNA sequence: TGTGCCAGTAGTATAGCGAGGACTGAGAATTCACCCCTCCACTTT. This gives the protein CASSIARTENSPLHF.

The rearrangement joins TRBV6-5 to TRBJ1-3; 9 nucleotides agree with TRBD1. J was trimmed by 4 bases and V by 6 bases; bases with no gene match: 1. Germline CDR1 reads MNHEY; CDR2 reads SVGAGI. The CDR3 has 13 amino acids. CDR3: CASRGTGGNTIYF. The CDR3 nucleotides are TGTGCCAGCAGGGGGACAGGGGGAAACACCATATATTTT.

The CDR3 spells CASSAWDRGLTEAFF. CDR3 bases: TGTGCCAGCAGCGCCTGGGACAGGGGTCTCACTGAAGCTTTCTTT. This chain links TRBV11-3 with TRBJ1-1, with TRBD1 matching 10 bases. The germline gives CDR1 SGHNT, CDR2 YENEEA. CDR3 size: 15 residues. The ends lost 5 bases at V and 4 bases at J; junction bases unmatched: 7.

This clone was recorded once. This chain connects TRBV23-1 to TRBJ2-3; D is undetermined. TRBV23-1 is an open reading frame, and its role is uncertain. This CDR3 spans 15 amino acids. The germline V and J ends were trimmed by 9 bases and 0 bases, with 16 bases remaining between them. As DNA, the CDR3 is TGCGCCAGGCCCCCGAGGCTGTCTAGCACAGATACGCAGTATTTT. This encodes CARPPRLSSTDTQYF.

In DNA, the CDR3 is TGCAGTGCTGACAGGGGCCCAAGACAGTTCTTC. Translation gives CSADRGPRQFF. The rearrangement uses TRBV20-1 and TRBJ2-1, with 8 bases lining up with TRBD1. Germline values: CDR1 DFQATT, CDR2 SNEGSKA (reference sequence). CDR3 length: 11 residues. Unmatched junction bases numbered 7, after V lost 5 bases and J lost 13 bases.

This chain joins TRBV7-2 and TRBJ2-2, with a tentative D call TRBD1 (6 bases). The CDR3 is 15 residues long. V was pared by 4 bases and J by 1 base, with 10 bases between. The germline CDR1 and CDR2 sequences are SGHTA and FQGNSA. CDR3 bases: TGTGCCAGCAGCTCGGGACACCTGAACACCGGGGAGCTGTTTTTT. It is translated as CASSSGHLNTGELFF.

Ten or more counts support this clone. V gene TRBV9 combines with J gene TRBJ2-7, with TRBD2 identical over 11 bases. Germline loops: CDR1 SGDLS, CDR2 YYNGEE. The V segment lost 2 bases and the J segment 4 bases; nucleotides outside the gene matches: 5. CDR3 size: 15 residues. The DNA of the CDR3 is TGTGCCAGCAGCGTCACTAGCGGGGGTGCGTACGAGCAGTACTTC. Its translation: CASSVTSGGAYEQYF.

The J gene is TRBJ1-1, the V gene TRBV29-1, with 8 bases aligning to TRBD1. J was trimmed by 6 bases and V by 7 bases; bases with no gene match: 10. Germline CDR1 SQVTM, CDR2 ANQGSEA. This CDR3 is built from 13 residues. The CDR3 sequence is CSALGQGLAEAFF. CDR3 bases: TGCAGCGCCCTTGGACAGGGTTTGGCTGAAGCTTTCTTT.

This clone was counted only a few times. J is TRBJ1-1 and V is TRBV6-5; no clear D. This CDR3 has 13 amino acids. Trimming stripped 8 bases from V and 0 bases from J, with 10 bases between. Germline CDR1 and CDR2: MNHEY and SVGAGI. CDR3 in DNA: TGTGCCAGCGAACGGGTGATGAACACTGAAGCTTTCTTT. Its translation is CASERVMNTEAFF.

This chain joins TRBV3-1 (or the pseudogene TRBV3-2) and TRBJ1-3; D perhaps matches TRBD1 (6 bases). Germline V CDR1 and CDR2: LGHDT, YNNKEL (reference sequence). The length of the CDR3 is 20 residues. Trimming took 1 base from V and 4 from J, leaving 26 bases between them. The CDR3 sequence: CASSQVDRIGVGIRGNTIYF. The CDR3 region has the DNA TGTGCCAGCAGCCAAGTAGACAGGATTGGGGTCGGAATAAGGGGAAACACCATATATTTT.

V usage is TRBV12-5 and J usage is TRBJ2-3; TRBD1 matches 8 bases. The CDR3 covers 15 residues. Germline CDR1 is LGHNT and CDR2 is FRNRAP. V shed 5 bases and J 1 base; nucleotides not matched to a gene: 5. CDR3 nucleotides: TGTGCTAGTGGTCCTCCGGGACAGGGCACAGATACGCAGTATTTT. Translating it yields CASGPPGQGTDTQYF.

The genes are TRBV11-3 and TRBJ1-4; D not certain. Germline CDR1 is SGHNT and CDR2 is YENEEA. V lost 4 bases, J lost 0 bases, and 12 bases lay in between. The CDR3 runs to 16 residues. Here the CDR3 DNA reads TGTGCCAGCAGCTCCCTCTTTTCGGCAACTAATGAAAAACTGTTTTTT. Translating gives CASSSLFSATNEKLFF.

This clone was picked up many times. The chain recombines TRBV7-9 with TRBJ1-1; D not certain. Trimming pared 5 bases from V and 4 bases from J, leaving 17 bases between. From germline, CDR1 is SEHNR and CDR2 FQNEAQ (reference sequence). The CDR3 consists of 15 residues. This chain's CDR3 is CASSLGFGLITEAFF. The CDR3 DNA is TGTGCCAGCAGCCTTGGGTTTGGGCTTATCACTGAAGCTTTCTTT.

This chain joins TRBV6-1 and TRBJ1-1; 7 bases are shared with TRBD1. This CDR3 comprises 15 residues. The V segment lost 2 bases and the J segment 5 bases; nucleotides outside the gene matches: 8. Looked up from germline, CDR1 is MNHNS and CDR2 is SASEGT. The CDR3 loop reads CASSENRGRRTEAFF. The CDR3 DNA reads TGTGCCAGCAGTGAAAATAGGGGGCGCCGGACTGAAGCTTTCTTT.

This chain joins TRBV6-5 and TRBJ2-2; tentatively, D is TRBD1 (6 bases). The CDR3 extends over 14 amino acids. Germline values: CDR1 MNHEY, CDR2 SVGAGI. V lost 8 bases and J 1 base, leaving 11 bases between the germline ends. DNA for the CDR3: TGTGCCAGCGGCCCGACAGGGAACACCGGGGAGCTGTTTTTT. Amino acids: CASGPTGNTGELFF.

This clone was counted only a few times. The CDR3 DNA is TGTGCCAGCAGTTACGGTGCGGGAGAACGAAATGAGCAGTTCTTC. It yields the protein CASSYGAGERNEQFF. The V gene is TRBV6-2 or TRBV6-3, the J gene TRBJ2-1, with 7 bases lining up with TRBD2. Germline lookup yields CDR1 MNHEY and CDR2 SVGEGT. V was clipped by 2 bases and J by 7 bases; unmatched bases: 8. The CDR3 contains 15 residues.

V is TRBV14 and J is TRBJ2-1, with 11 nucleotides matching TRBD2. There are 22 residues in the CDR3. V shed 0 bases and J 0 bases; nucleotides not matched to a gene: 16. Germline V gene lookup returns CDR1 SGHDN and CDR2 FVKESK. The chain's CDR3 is CASSQDRVWGLAAPSSYNEQFF. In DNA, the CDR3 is TGTGCCAGCAGCCAAGATAGGGTGTGGGGACTAGCGGCCCCGAGCTCCTACAATGAGCAGTTCTTC.

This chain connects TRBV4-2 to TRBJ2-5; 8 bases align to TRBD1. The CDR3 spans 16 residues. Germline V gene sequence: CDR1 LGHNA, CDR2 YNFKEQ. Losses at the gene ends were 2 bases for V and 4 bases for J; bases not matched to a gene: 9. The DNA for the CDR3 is TGTGCCAGCAGCCAAAACCCGACAGGGGTGATAGAGACCCAGTACTTC. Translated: CASSQNPTGVIETQYF.

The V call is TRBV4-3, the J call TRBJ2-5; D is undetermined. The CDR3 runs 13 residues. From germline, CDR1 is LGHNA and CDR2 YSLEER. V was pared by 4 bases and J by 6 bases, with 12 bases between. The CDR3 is CASSRGVEKTQYF. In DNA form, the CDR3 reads TGCGCCAGCAGCCGAGGTGTGGAGAAGACCCAGTACTTC.

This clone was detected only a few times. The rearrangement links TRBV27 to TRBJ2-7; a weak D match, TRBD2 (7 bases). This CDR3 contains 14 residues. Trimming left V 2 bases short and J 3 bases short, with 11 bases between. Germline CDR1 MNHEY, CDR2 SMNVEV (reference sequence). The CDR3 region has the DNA TGTGCCAGCAGTTTACGGGGGGCCGACTACGAGCAGTACTTC. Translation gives CASSLRGADYEQYF.

CDR3 sequence (DNA): TGCGCCAGCAGCCAGTCACCGGGACTGTCCTACGAGCAGTACTTC. Translation gives CASSQSPGLSYEQYF. The V and J genes are TRBV4-3 and TRBJ2-7, with D maybe TRBD2 (6 bases). Germline V gene data show CDR1 as LGHNA and CDR2 as YSLEER. The CDR3 loop spans 15 amino acids. The V end was cut by 3 bases, the J end by 1 base, with 13 bases between.

The CDR3 nucleotides read TGTGCCAGCAGACAACAGGGCAAATATGGCTACACCTTC. It yields the protein CASRQQGKYGYTF. This chain joins TRBV6-5 and TRBJ1-2; D possibly corresponds to TRBD1 (6 bases). The CDR3 is made up of 13 amino acids. CDR1 is MNHEY, CDR2 SVGAGI, per germline. The V end was cut by 6 bases, the J end by 5 bases, with 13 bases between.

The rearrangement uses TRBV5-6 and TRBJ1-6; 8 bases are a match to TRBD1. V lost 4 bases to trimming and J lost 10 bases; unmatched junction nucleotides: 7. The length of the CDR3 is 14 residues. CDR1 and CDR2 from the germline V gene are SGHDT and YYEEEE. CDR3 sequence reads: CASSLRTGWSPLHF. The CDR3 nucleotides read TGTGCCAGCAGCCTCCGGACAGGGTGGTCACCCCTCCACTTT.